This entry is about one T cell receptor (beta chain). Antigen: not known. The CDR3 runs to 15 residues. V was trimmed by 0 bases and J by 4 bases, leaving 12 bases between them. CDR1 is SGHTA and CDR2 is FQGNSA in the germline V gene. The data derive from a study of cytomegalovirus exposure and HLA in healthy donors. The study, taken as a whole, reports: Common viral pathogens seemed to be connected with several of the most significant clusters, according to a later analysis. High sensitivity and specificity were reportedly achieved when the classifier diagnosed cytomegalovirus status.

The PCR ran on 60 Vbeta and 13 Jbeta primers. TCRdb's copy holds only in-frame clones and misses some; the assay was immunoSEQ multiplex PCR. This table holds 180,000 or so clones, about 79% found once. The chain combines TRBV7-2 with TRBJ1-2; D is possibly TRBD1 (5 bases). Material for sequencing was PBMCs. This receptor was taken from a boy between 2 and 15 years old in good health and CMV-seronegative. As DNA, the CDR3 is TGTGCCAGCAGCTTAGCTGCCAGGGAGGTCTATGGCTACACCTTC. Translating it yields CASSLAAREVYGYTF.